This T cell receptor (beta chain) came from a study of blood T cell repertoires in COVID-19. The protocol was immunoSEQ multiplex PCR, while the TCRdb copy is restricted to in-frame clones and leaves out a portion. The sample contains about 46,000 clones, approximately 86% of which appear only once. Germline trimming cut 5 bases from V and 1 base from J; bases unmatched to any gene: 13. The germline V gene has CDR1 SGHTA and CDR2 FQGNSA. The CDR3 loop spans 19 amino acids. This receptor was obtained from a woman between 50 and 59 years old who had recovered from COVID-19. V and J are TRBV7-2 and TRBJ2-3; 12 nucleotides line up with TRBD2. Sequenced: PBMCs or T cells enriched from blood (not recorded which). Here the CDR3 reads CASSLLAGGSKWGTDTQYF. CDR3 nucleotide sequence: TGTGCCAGCAGCCTGCTAGCGGGAGGGAGTAAATGGGGCACAGATACGCAGTATTTT.